A selection of T cell receptor beta chains follows, all from one sample in a study of blood T cell repertoires in COVID-19. This table comes from immunoSEQ multiplex PCR, and its TCRdb copy is limited to in-frame clones, with some not included. The data show under 70,000 clones, around four fifths seen once. The sequencing input was peripheral blood. These receptors all come from a human donor in a cohort sampled during active COVID-19. Each CDR3 is given with its conserved first and last residue. The D gene is left open where the match is weak. The listing skips clone size in some rows; elsewhere it reads once, few, many or a size class.

length | J | V | D | size | DNA | CDR3
15 | TRBJ1-3 | TRBV2 | TRBD1 | NA | TGTGCCAGCAGTGACCGGACAGGGCCTGGAAACACCATATATTTT | CASSDRTGPGNTIYF
13 | TRBJ1-5 | TRBV19 | NA | NA | TGTGCCAGTAGCTCTTTTGGGCGTCAGCCCCAGCATTTT | CASSSFGRQPQHF
14 | TRBJ1-3 | TRBV5-4 | TRBD1 | NA | TGTGCCAGCAGCTTGACAGGGGAAGGAAACACCATATATTTT | CASSLTGEGNTIYF
19 | TRBJ2-2 | TRBV7-2 | TRBD2 | NA | TGTGCCAGCAGCTTACGGATCGGGTCCAGCGGGAGGGACACCGGGGAGCTGTTTTTT | CASSLRIGSSGRDTGELFF
13 | TRBJ2-7 | TRBV28 | NA | NA | TGTGCCAGCCTTAGTGAAGCGTACTACGAGCAGTACTTC | CASLSEAYYEQYF
18 | TRBJ2-1 | TRBV9 | TRBD2 | NA | TGTGCCAGCAGCCTCGCCCCCACTAGCGGATCACTCTACAATGAGCAGTTCTTC | CASSLAPTSGSLYNEQFF
15 | TRBJ1-5 | TRBV28 | NA | NA | TGTGCCAGCAGTTTCGGGGGAGGCGGCCATCAGCCCCAGCATTTT | CASSFGGGGHQPQHF
14 | TRBJ2-5 | TRBV7-8 | NA | NA | TGTGCCAGCAGCTTTACTGTCCGGTCTGAGACCCAGTACTTC | CASSFTVRSETQYF
17 | TRBJ2-7 | TRBV9 | TRBD2 | few | TGTGCCAGCAGCGGGGGCCTAGCGGGAAGTGCCTCCTACGAGCAGTACTTC | CASSGGLAGSASYEQYF
15 | TRBJ2-5 | TRBV7-7 | NA | NA | TGTGCTAGCAGCAACCATATTAGCGGTCAAGAGACCCAGTACTTC | CASSNHISGQETQYF
16 | TRBJ1-3 | TRBV5-4 | TRBD1 | NA | TGTGCCAGCAGCGCGGACAGGGTTCTCTCTGGAAACACCATATATTTT | CASSADRVLSGNTIYF
12 | TRBJ2-2 | TRBV7-8 | NA | NA | TGTGCCAGCAGCACAAACACCGGGGAGCTGTTTTTT | CASSTNTGELFF
14 | TRBJ1-4 | TRBV18 | TRBD1 | NA | TGTGCCAGCTCGATACAGGGGTTTCGGGAAAAACTGTTTTTT | CASSIQGFREKLFF
14 | TRBJ1-5 | TRBV28 | NA | NA | TGTGCCAGCAGTCCTACAGGGCAGCATCAGCCCCAGCATTTT | CASSPTGQHQPQHF
17 | TRBJ2-3 | TRBV7-9 | TRBD1 | NA | TGTGCCAGCAGCTTAGGGGACAGGGGCCGCCACACAGATACGCAGTATTTT | CASSLGDRGRHTDTQYF
14 | TRBJ2-2 | TRBV19 | NA | NA | TGTGCCAGTAAGGCGGTCCCGGACACCGGGGAGCTGTTTTTT | CASKAVPDTGELFF
15 | TRBJ1-4 | TRBV28 | TRBD1 | NA | TGTGCCAGCAGTTCAGGACAGGGGGCTTTGGAAAAACTGTTTTTT | CASSSGQGALEKLFF
18 | TRBJ1-4 | TRBV4-3 | NA | NA | TGCGCCAGCAGCCAAGACGTCGGGAATTTAGGCATCGGTGAAAAACTGTTTTTT | CASSQDVGNLGIGEKLFF
12 | TRBJ1-1 | TRBV19 | NA | NA | TGTGCCAGTACCTCACGAGTGTCTGAAGCTTTCTTT | CASTSRVSEAFF
15 | TRBJ1-2 | TRBV18 | TRBD1 | NA | TGTGCCAGCTCACCAAGACAGGGGGCCAACTATGGCTACACCTTC | CASSPRQGANYGYTF
20 | TRBJ2-7 | TRBV28 | TRBD2 | NA | TGTGCCAGCCGGGGACTAAAAATAACCGGTAGTAGCGGGAGGGGCTACGAGCAGTACTTC | CASRGLKITGSSGRGYEQYF
15 | TRBJ2-7 | TRBV5-5 | TRBD2 | NA | TGTGCCAGCAGCTCCCGTGATAGCGGGAGTAGGTGGCAGTACTTC | CASSSRDSGSRWQYF
15 | TRBJ2-7 | TRBV28 | TRBD1 | NA | TGTGCCAGCAGTTTATCGAGGCAGGGGGCGCCCGGGCAGTACTTC | CASSLSRQGAPGQYF
12 | TRBJ2-7 | TRBV18 | NA | NA | TGTGCCAGCTCACCGGAGTACCACGAGCAGTACTTC | CASSPEYHEQYF
19 | TRBJ2-6 | TRBV2 | TRBD1 | NA | TGTGCCAGCAGTGGGGGTTGGGACAGGAGTAGCTCTGGGGCCAACGTCCTGACTTTC | CASSGGWDRSSSGANVLTF
16 | TRBJ2-7 | TRBV18 | TRBD2 | few | TGTGCCAGCTCACCAGCGGGGGGGACACCATCCTACGAGCAGTACTTC | CASSPAGGTPSYEQYF
16 | TRBJ2-7 | TRBV3-1/TRBV3-2 | TRBD2 | NA | TGTGCCAGCAGCCAGGTTGGACTAGCGGGAGAAAGCGAGCAGTACTTC | CASSQVGLAGESEQYF
13 | TRBJ2-7 | TRBV7-2 | TRBD1 | NA | TGTGCCAGCAGCTCCCCAGGGGGAAAAGAGCAGTACTTC | CASSSPGGKEQYF
17 | TRBJ2-7 | TRBV6-2/TRBV6-3 | NA | once | TGTGCCAGCAGTCTAGCACCATACGGTATCTATCCCTACGAGCAGTACTTC | CASSLAPYGIYPYEQYF